The entry below gives a single T cell receptor (beta chain) sequence along with its context. Its antigen remains unidentified. CDR3 length equals 13 residues. With 1 base removed from V and 0 bases from J, the gap between germline ends came to 3 bases. Per the germline V gene, CDR1 is KGHSH and CDR2 is LQKENI. TCRdb keeps only in-frame clones here, not all; method: immunoSEQ multiplex PCR. The data hold about 25,000 clones, with over 90% observed a single time. This sample was taken from a study of graft-versus-host responses after intestinal transplantation. On the study more broadly: Tacrolimus plus steroids were given to all recipients for about three years, preceded by anti-thymocyte globulin induction. Overall study results and limits: The study found high graft-versus-host to host-versus-graft clonal ratios in allografts of patients with graft-donor T cell macrochimerism.

The sample consisted of PBMCs, taken 18 days after transplant. The source of this sequence is a human patient who received an intestinal transplant, so some T cells may come from the graft donor. This chain joins TRBV18 and TRBJ2-5; D unclear. CDR3: CASSPRDQETQYF. In DNA, the CDR3 is TGTGCCAGCTCACCACGAGACCAAGAGACCCAGTACTTC.